These T cell receptor beta chains were read from a single sample in a study of control samples from healthy donors and cancer patients. Produced via immunoSEQ multiplex PCR; TCRdb's table is partial and in-frame only. This sample has some 80,000 clones; about 87% occur once, and the top ten carry 1.5% to 2%. The material sequenced was PBMCs. These receptors all stem from a woman aged 55 to 70 with head and neck cancer. Both conserved end residues are part of each CDR3. A D gene is named only where the DNA matches it firmly. Some rows mark clone size as missing; the rest say once, few, many or name a class of expanded clone.

clone_size,d_call,j_call,v_call,cdr3_nt,cdr3_aa
-,-,TRBJ2-1,TRBV2,TGTGCCAGCAGGTTCCTCTCTGATGAGCAGTTCTTC,CASRFLSDEQFF
-,-,TRBJ2-5,TRBV30,TGTGCCTGGAGGGGACCCCTGGGGGAGACCCAGTACTTC,CAWRGPLGETQYF
-,-,TRBJ2-6,TRBV15,TGTGCCACCAGCGGAGGGTGGGACTCTGGGGCCAACGTCCTGACTTTC,CATSGGWDSGANVLTF
-,TRBD1,TRBJ2-1,TRBV7-9,TGTGCCAGCAGCACGCAGACAGGGTACAATGAGCAGTTCTTC,CASSTQTGYNEQFF
-,TRBD2,TRBJ2-7,TRBV6-6,TGTGCCAGCAGTTCCCCGGGACTAGCAAACTACGAGCAGTACTTC,CASSSPGLANYEQYF
-,-,TRBJ2-3,TRBV20-1,TGCAGTGCTAGAGGAATAGATACGCAGTATTTT,CSARGIDTQYF
-,-,TRBJ2-7,TRBV2,TGTGCCAGCAGTGATGTGAACGGAGAATACGAGCAGTACTTC,CASSDVNGEYEQYF
-,-,TRBJ2-2,TRBV18,TGTGCCAGCTCACCCTATGAGGCCGGGGAGCTGTTTTTT,CASSPYEAGELFF
-,-,TRBJ1-1,TRBV18,TGTGCCAGCTCAAGAGGAGACTCTGAAGCTTTCTTT,CASSRGDSEAFF
-,-,TRBJ2-7,TRBV2,TGTGCCAGCAGTGAAAGCAGGGGAACCTACGAGCAGTACTTC,CASSESRGTYEQYF
-,-,TRBJ2-7,TRBV3-1/TRBV3-2,TGTGCCAGCAGCCAAGGGCAGGGCAATAGGGAGCAGTACTTC,CASSQGQGNREQYF
-,-,TRBJ1-2,TRBV12-2,TGTGCAAGTCGCTTACCGTCGCGAGGGGAGGATGGATATGGCTACACCTTC,CASRLPSRGEDGYGYTF
-,-,TRBJ2-7,TRBV25-1,TGTGCCAGCAGTGAATCCCGGGGACGGAACGAGCAGTACTTC,CASSESRGRNEQYF
once,TRBD1,TRBJ1-2,TRBV18,TGTGCCAGCTCACCTGACAGGGTCCCACTGGACTACACCTTC,CASSPDRVPLDYTF
-,-,TRBJ1-1,TRBV2,TGTGCCAGCAGTGGGACGGACCCTGAAGCTTTCTTT,CASSGTDPEAFF
-,-,TRBJ1-2,TRBV4-3,TGCGCCAGCAGCCAAACAGGGTCCTATGGCTACACCTTC,CASSQTGSYGYTF
-,-,TRBJ1-5,TRBV30,TGTGCCTGGAGTGTCGGGGGGCAAGGGAATCAGCCCCAGCATTTT,CAWSVGGQGNQPQHF
few,-,TRBJ2-1,TRBV11-1,TGTGCCAGCAGCTTCTCGACAGGAGTAACCTACAATGAGCAGTTCTTC,CASSFSTGVTYNEQFF
-,-,TRBJ2-1,TRBV29-1,TGCAGCGTCGAAAAAAACAGGGTTCATGAGCAGTTCTTC,CSVEKNRVHEQFF
-,TRBD2,TRBJ2-2,TRBV14,TGTGCCAGCAGCCAAGAACTAGCGGGGACCGGGGAGCTGTTTTTT,CASSQELAGTGELFF
-,-,TRBJ2-3,TRBV4-3,TGCGCCAGCAGCCTAAGACAGAGCACAGATACGCAGTATTTT,CASSLRQSTDTQYF
-,TRBD2,TRBJ2-1,TRBV7-8,TGTGCCAGCAGCTTGAGATCGGGAGGGTCGGATGAGCAGTTCTTC,CASSLRSGGSDEQFF
-,-,TRBJ2-7,TRBV3-1/TRBV3-2,TGTGCCAGCAGCCAAGAGGGTTATTGGGTTAGGGAGCAGTACTTC,CASSQEGYWVREQYF
few,-,TRBJ2-3,TRBV6-5,TGTGCCAGCGGCTTTAGCGTTAGCACAGATACGCAGTATTTT,CASGFSVSTDTQYF
-,-,TRBJ2-7,TRBV28,TGTGCCAGCAGCGTCCATGTGGCCAGCTCCAACGAGCAGTACTTC,CASSVHVASSNEQYF
-,-,TRBJ1-4,TRBV6-6,TGTGCCAGCCAGGCGTCCGCGGGGGTGTATGAAAAACTGTTTTTT,CASQASAGVYEKLFF
-,-,TRBJ2-3,TRBV4-1,TGCGCCAGCAGCCCCACCCCGCCCGTTTTTTCTTCCGCGCAGTATTTT,CASSPTPPVFSSAQYF
-,TRBD1,TRBJ2-5,TRBV14,TGTGCCAGCAGCTATGGACAGGGGGCACGGGAGACCCAGTACTTC,CASSYGQGARETQYF
few,TRBD1,TRBJ1-3,TRBV5-5,TGTGCCAGCAGCTTGGGACAGGGGAACGGAAACACCATATATTTT,CASSLGQGNGNTIYF
once,-,TRBJ1-3,TRBV19,TGTGCCAGTAGTTCATCGGGTGCTGGAAACACCATATATTTT,CASSSSGAGNTIYF
-,TRBD1,TRBJ2-5,TRBV19,TGTGCCAGTACCGGGACAGCTCAAGAGACCCAGTACTTC,CASTGTAQETQYF
-,TRBD1,TRBJ2-2,TRBV14,TGTGCCAGCAATAGACAGGGGGCGAGCGACGGGGAGCTGTTTTTT,CASNRQGASDGELFF
-,-,TRBJ2-7,TRBV7-8,TGTGCCAGCAGCTTACGGTGGACAGAACGGTACGAGCAGTACTTC,CASSLRWTERYEQYF
-,TRBD2,TRBJ2-1,TRBV2,TGTGCCAGCAGACCGGGACTAGGATACTACAATGAGCAGTTCTTC,CASRPGLGYYNEQFF
few,TRBD2,TRBJ2-7,TRBV28,TGTGCCAGCGCCCGGGGAGGGCCTCCCTACGAGCAGTACTTC,CASARGGPPYEQYF
-,TRBD1,TRBJ2-5,TRBV7-9,TGTGCCAGCAGCCGGGACAGGGCACTCACCGGGACCCAGTACTTC,CASSRDRALTGTQYF
-,TRBD1,TRBJ2-7,TRBV6-1,TGTGCCAGCAGTGATCTAGGGAGTATCGGACAGGAAGCATACGAGCAGTACTTC,CASSDLGSIGQEAYEQYF
-,-,TRBJ2-7,TRBV29-1,TGCAGCGTTGAACCTCGGCTGGGAGAGCAGTACTTC,CSVEPRLGEQYF
-,TRBD2,TRBJ2-1,TRBV2,TGTGCCAGGGAGGGACTAGCGGGAGTCAATGAGCAGTTCTTC,CAREGLAGVNEQFF
once,-,TRBJ1-6,TRBV3-1/TRBV3-2,TGTGCCAGCAGCCAAACGGGGGACGGAAATTCACCCCTCCACTTT,CASSQTGDGNSPLHF
few,-,TRBJ1-6,TRBV15,TGTGCCACCAGCACCGACGGGAATTCACCCCTCCACTTT,CATSTDGNSPLHF
-,-,TRBJ2-7,TRBV2,TGTGCCAGCAGTCTACAGGGCTACGAGCAGTACTTC,CASSLQGYEQYF
-,-,TRBJ1-3,TRBV14,TGTGCCAGCAGCCAAGTTGCAGGTTCGACTGGAAACACCATATATTTT,CASSQVAGSTGNTIYF
-,-,TRBJ1-3,TRBV6-4,TGTGCCAGCAGTGGACTGGGCCTCTCTGGAAACACCATATATTTT,CASSGLGLSGNTIYF
once,-,TRBJ1-6,TRBV5-5,TGTGCCAGCAGTCCTCCCGGTCCCGGGAAAGATTCACCCCTCCACTTT,CASSPPGPGKDSPLHF